This T cell receptor beta chain was identified during a study of control samples from healthy donors and cancer patients. The CDR3 length is 19 residues. The table came from immunoSEQ multiplex PCR; TCRdb's copy has only in-frame clones and leaves some out. The sample consists of under 200,000 clones, 91% of them appearing once. The sequence came from a woman under 40 in good health. Source material: blood. The J gene is TRBJ1-5, the V gene TRBV21-1; the table's D call, TRBD1, has no DNA check behind it. TRBV21-1 is flagged as a pseudogene. The CDR3 DNA reads TGTGCCAGCAGCAATTGGACAGGGGGCCCCTCCTATAGCAATCAGCCCCAGCATTTT. It is translated as CASSNWTGGPSYSNQPQHF.